The 11 T cell receptor beta chains in this list originate from one sample, sequenced in a study of T cells in Graves' hyperthyroidism and ophthalmopathy. Amplification targeted TCR beta CDR3 regions from RNA transcripts. A set of HTBI primers served as the primers for a first-round RT-PCR of the TCR CDR3. TCRdb itself ran the multiplex PCR reads through MiXCR, one entry per CDR3 protein. Seen here are around 690,000 distinct CDR3 sequences, 15% to 20% observed once, and the top ten hold around a sixth. Sequencing was performed on blood. The source of these receptors is a man aged 45 to 65 with Graves' hyperthyroidism.

The chain carries TRBV6-1 and TRBJ2-1; TRBD1 aligns across 8 bases. The V and J ends lost 5 bases and 5 bases, in that order; junction bases with no gene match: 5. Germline assignment: CDR1 MNHNS and CDR2 SASEGT. The CDR3 consists of 14 residues. Written as DNA, the CDR3 is TGTGCCAGCAGTTACCAGACAGGGGACAATGAGCAGTTCTTC. It is translated as CASSYQTGDNEQFF.

This clonotype was observed a handful of times. The CDR3 sequence is CASRWTSLVPEQYF. The CDR3 DNA reads TGTGCCAGCAGGTGGACAAGCTTGGTCCCCGAGCAGTACTTC. The chain joins TRBV6-1 to TRBJ2-7; D is perhaps TRBD1 (5 bases). CDR1 is MNHNS and CDR2 is SASEGT in the germline V gene. The CDR3 length is 14 residues. The V gene lost 6 bases and the J gene lost 6 bases, with 18 bases spanning the gap.

This clonotype was picked up many times. This chain links TRBV28 with TRBJ2-1, with a weak D call TRBD2 (6 bases). Trimming pared 11 bases from V and 0 bases from J, leaving 23 bases between. Germline loops: CDR1 MDHEN, CDR2 SYDVKM. The CDR3 totals 17 residues. CDR3 bases: TGTGCCGCCCCCCCACTACTAGCAGACAACTCCTACAATGAGCAGTTCTTC. It is translated as CAAPPLLADNSYNEQFF.

This clonotype was recorded many times. This sequence joins TRBV28 and TRBJ2-5; 8 nucleotides agree with TRBD2. Trimming took 6 bases from V and 5 from J; bases not matched to a gene: 11. The germline gives CDR1 MDHEN, CDR2 SYDVKM. The CDR3 is 15 amino acids. In DNA form, the CDR3 reads TGTGCCAGCAGCATTGCGGGGGGTTTGGGGGAGACCCAGTACTTC. Translated, it gives CASSIAGGLGETQYF.

This chain joins TRBV6-1 and TRBJ2-7; 8 nucleotides line up with TRBD1. CDR3 length: 12 residues. Germline CDR1 MNHNS, CDR2 SASEGT. The V and J ends lost 8 bases and 3 bases, in that order; junction bases with no gene match: 3. The CDR3 nucleotides read TGTGCCAGCGGGGACAGGTACTACGAGCAGTACTTC. It encodes CASGDRYYEQYF.

This clonotype was recorded many times. The V gene is TRBV11-2, the J gene TRBJ2-3, with 12 bases identical to TRBD2. The CDR3 runs 18 residues. The J segment lost 4 bases and the V segment lost 5 bases, leaving 13 bases of the junction unmatched. The germline V gene encodes CDR1 SGHAT and CDR2 FQNNGV. The CDR3 reads CASSTGLLAGGMADTQYF. DNA of the CDR3: TGTGCCAGCAGCACAGGATTACTAGCGGGAGGCATGGCAGATACGCAGTATTTT.

This clonotype was picked up many times. The chain carries TRBV29-1 and TRBJ1-4; TRBD1 might be the D (5 bases). This CDR3 has 14 residues. In germline, CDR1 is SQVTM, CDR2 ANQGSEA. V lost 4 bases, J lost 5 bases, and 14 bases lay in between. The CDR3 loop reads CSVGGRRENEKLFF. The DNA of the CDR3 is TGCAGCGTTGGAGGGCGCAGGGAGAATGAAAAACTGTTTTTT.

This clonotype was observed a handful of times. The chain recombines TRBV28 with TRBJ2-1; the D is unclear. Germline V gene data show CDR1 as MDHEN and CDR2 as SYDVKM. Deletions cut 2 bases from V and 0 bases from J, with 20 bases between. The CDR3 is made up of 19 amino acids. The CDR3 nucleotides are TGTGCCAGCAGTTTACTATTAACCACTGACCAAAGCTCCTACAATGAGCAGTTCTTC. This encodes CASSLLLTTDQSSYNEQFF.

Ten or more counts support this clonotype. The CDR3 region is CASSLEREYNEQFF. The CDR3 coding sequence is TGCGCCAGCAGCTTGGAGCGGGAATACAATGAGCAGTTCTTC. The chain carries TRBV5-1 and TRBJ2-1; TRBD2 matches 7 bases. J gave up 4 bases and V 0 bases, and 1 base lay outside the gene matches. This CDR3 is built from 14 residues. CDR1 is SGHRS, CDR2 YFSETQ, per germline.

This clonotype was counted ten times or more. The chain recombines TRBV19 with TRBJ2-6, with no clear D. CDR3 size: 19 residues. Trimming removed 1 base at V and 0 bases at J, with 16 bases between. The germline CDR1 and CDR2 sequences are LNHDA and SQIVND (reference sequence). The CDR3 is CASSIVETLPISGANVLTF. The CDR3 DNA follows: TGTGCCAGTAGTATAGTAGAGACGCTACCGATCTCTGGGGCCAACGTCCTGACTTTC.

This clonotype appeared once. The chain recombines TRBV3-1 with TRBJ1-6; no clear D gene. Per the germline V gene, CDR1 is LGHDT and CDR2 is YNNKEL (reference sequence). The CDR3 consists of 16 residues. V was pared by 1 base and J by 6 bases, with 13 bases between. Written as DNA, the CDR3 is TGTGCCAGCAGCCAAGGGCCCTCAACGTCTAATTCACCCCTCCACTTT. This translates into CASSQGPSTSNSPLHF.